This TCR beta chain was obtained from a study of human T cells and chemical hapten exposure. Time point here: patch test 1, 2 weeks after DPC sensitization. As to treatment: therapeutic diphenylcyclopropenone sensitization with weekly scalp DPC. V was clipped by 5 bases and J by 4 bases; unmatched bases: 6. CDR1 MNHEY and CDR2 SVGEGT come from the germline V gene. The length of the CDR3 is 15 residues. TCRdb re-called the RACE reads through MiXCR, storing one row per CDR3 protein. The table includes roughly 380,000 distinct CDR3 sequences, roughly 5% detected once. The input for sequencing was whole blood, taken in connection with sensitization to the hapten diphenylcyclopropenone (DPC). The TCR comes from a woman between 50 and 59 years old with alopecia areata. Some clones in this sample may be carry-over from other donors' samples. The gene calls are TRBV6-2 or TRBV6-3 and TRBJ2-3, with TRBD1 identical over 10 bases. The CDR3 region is CASSLDRGPADTQYF. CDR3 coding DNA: TGTGCCAGCAGTCTCGACAGGGGGCCAGCAGATACGCAGTATTTT.